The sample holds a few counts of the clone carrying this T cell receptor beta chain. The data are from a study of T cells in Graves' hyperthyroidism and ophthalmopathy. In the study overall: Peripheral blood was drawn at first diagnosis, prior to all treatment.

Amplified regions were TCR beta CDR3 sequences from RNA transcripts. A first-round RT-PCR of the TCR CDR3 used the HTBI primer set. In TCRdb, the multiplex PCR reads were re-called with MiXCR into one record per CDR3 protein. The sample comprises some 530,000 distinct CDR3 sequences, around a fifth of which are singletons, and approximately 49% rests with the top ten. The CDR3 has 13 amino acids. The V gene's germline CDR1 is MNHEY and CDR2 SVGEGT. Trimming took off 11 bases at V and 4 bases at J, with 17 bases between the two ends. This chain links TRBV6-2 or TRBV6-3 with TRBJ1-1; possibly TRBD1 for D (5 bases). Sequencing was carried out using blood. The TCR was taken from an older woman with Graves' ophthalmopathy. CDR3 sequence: CASRGGGGTEAFF. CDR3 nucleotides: TGTGCCTCGCGGGGGGGTGGAGGCACTGAAGCTTTCTTT.